One TCR beta chain is described in this entry. Antigen unknown. The CDR3 sequence is 17 residues long. Germline V gene lookup returns CDR1 SNHLY and CDR2 FYNNEI. Deletions cut 6 bases from V and 7 bases from J, with 22 bases between. These data belong to a study of T cell responses to AZD1222 COVID-19 vaccine. General study results and limits: The sample set comprised mostly white British donors with more females, and clonal diversity was possibly underestimated. Increased Spike-specific TCR breadth and depth were observed after two AZD1222 doses. Sampling captured repertoires only after the peak T cell response.

Method: immunoSEQ multiplex PCR; TCRdb's copy keeps in-frame clones and lacks some. Among 93,000 or so clones listed, 90% were seen once. The rearrangement uses TRBV2 and TRBJ1-6; D not resolved. This specimen consisted of peripheral blood, obtained on day 0 of AZD1222 vaccination. This TCR was sampled from an adult in good health. The CDR3 loop is CASRRKVGPGPNSPLHF. The CDR3 DNA is TGTGCCAGCAGAAGGAAGGTTGGCCCTGGCCCGAATTCACCCCTCCACTTT.